These 4 T cell receptor beta chains came from one sample sequenced in a study of CD8+ T cells in alopecia areata. Specified time point: mouse skin 6 weeks after grafting, around onset of hair loss. The authors extracted RNA and reverse transcribed it into cDNA as the sequencing template. TCRdb keeps only in-frame clones here, not all; method: immunoSEQ multiplex PCR. The sample shows 4,500 to 7,000 clones, none of them appearing just once. The sequencing used skin, collected at week 6. The receptors here all came from a C3H/HeJ mouse with alopecia areata. MHC haplotype of the strain: H2-k.

Worth noting for this clone: Gene names refer to mouse genes. The read gets to within 4 residues of the CDR3 end, and the germline J gene fills in the rest. The chain has TRBV13-3 and TRBJ2-5, with 10 nucleotides matching TRBD2. Germline lookup yields CDR1 NNHDY and CDR2 SYVADS. This CDR3 has 13 residues. CDR3 DNA (partial): TGTGCCAGCAGTGTGGACTGGGGGGAC. Its translation: CASSVDWGD. The whole CDR3 reads CASSVDWGDTQYF.

As concerns this clone: Gene and germline names: mouse. Read data end 4 residues before the CDR3 end; the end is taken from the germline J gene. This rearrangement joins TRBV4 to TRBJ2-5; TRBD2 matches at 9 bases. Per germline, CDR1 LGHDT and CDR2 YNNKQL (reference sequence). Trimming at V came to 6 bases and at J to 0 bases, leaving 4 bases not matched to a gene. The CDR3 sequence is 15 residues long. Incomplete CDR3 DNA: TGTGCCAGCAGTCTCGACTGGGGGAACCAAGAC. Encoded protein: CASSLDWGNQD. The whole CDR3 reads CASSLDWGNQDTQYF.

This clone was picked up a small number of times. Gene names denote mouse genes. Read sequence stops 4 residues before the CDR3 end, and the germline J gene provides the missing end. J is TRBJ1-2 and V is TRBV13-3; 9 nucleotides match TRBD1. CDR1 is NNHDY, CDR2 SYVADS, per germline. This CDR3 comprises 14 residues. V lost 0 bases, J lost 4 bases, and 1 base stayed unmatched. This CDR3 reads CASSDEGQGSDYTF. Partial CDR3 DNA: TGTGCCAGCAGTGATGAGGGACAGGGCTCC.

Ten or more counts support this clone. Gene names and germline match the mouse. The read gets to within 4 residues of the CDR3 end, and the germline J gene fills in the rest. This chain links TRBV1 with TRBJ2-5; 10 bases line up with TRBD1. Germline lookup yields CDR1 NSQYPW and CDR2 LRSPGD (reference sequence). This CDR3 has 15 residues. CDR3 bases read: TGCACCTGCAGTGCAGGGACAGGGGGAAGAGAC. Translating it yields CTCSAGTGGRD. In full, the CDR3 reads CTCSAGTGGRDTQYF.